These T cell receptor beta chains were read from a single sample in a study of shared clonotypes between healthy human individuals. Only in-frame clones appear in the TCRdb table, and some are missing; sequencing was by immunoSEQ multiplex PCR. The profile shows more than 2,000,000 clones, 85% to 95% of them singletons. The sequenced sample consisted of naive CD4+ T cells sorted from blood. The receptors here all came from a man between 18 and 29 years old in good health. The CDR3 runs from the conserved cysteine through the conserved F or W. A D gene is named only where the DNA matches it firmly.

d_call j_call v_call cdr3_aa
TRBD1 TRBJ2-7 TRBV18 CASSPQKDRGEQYF
NA TRBJ1-5 TRBV6-6 CASSGRGGSNQPQHF
TRBD1 TRBJ1-6 TRBV19 CASRGTDYNSPLHF
NA TRBJ2-3 TRBV19 CASSLPGRLLTDTQYF
NA TRBJ2-7 TRBV18 CASSPLSDYEQYF
NA TRBJ2-7 TRBV21-1 CASSKAGLAGGNGEQYF
NA TRBJ1-5 TRBV11-2 CASSSYSNQPQHF
TRBD1 TRBJ1-2 TRBV4-2 CASSQQDRDGHTF
TRBD1 TRBJ1-1 TRBV27 CASRVQGASGGAFF
NA TRBJ2-7 TRBV2 CASSDWTVDSYEQYF
TRBD1 TRBJ2-4 TRBV4-2 CASSQDADRSNIQYF
TRBD2 TRBJ2-1 TRBV19 CASSLRTSGGADEQFF
TRBD2 TRBJ2-7 TRBV6-5 CASSRGAGEEQYF
NA TRBJ2-7 TRBV2 CASSQRVTSHEQYF
TRBD1 TRBJ2-5 TRBV19 CASRPLQGGIQETQYF
TRBD2 TRBJ2-5 TRBV18 CASSPSGETQETQYF
NA TRBJ2-5 TRBV5-4 CASSLDGGGDGKTQYF
NA TRBJ2-1 TRBV5-1 CASSSQGDEQFF
NA TRBJ2-1 TRBV7-2 CASSPRGQYNEQFF
NA TRBJ1-3 TRBV19 CASSVADTIYF
TRBD2 TRBJ2-5 TRBV5-4 CASSPGLVLETQYF
TRBD1 TRBJ2-3 TRBV2 CASSRDRAGDTQYF
TRBD1 TRBJ1-6 TRBV4-1 CASGGTEDSPLHF
NA TRBJ1-2 TRBV2 CASSEGGGNSGYTF
NA TRBJ1-1 TRBV6-6 CASSAQVNTEAFF
NA TRBJ1-5 TRBV2 CASGGNNQPQHF
TRBD1 TRBJ2-5 TRBV5-1 CASSRQGPGETQYF
NA TRBJ2-7 TRBV5-1 CASSQGTYEQYF
NA TRBJ1-5 TRBV18 CASSPASDNQPQHF
TRBD1 TRBJ1-5 TRBV19 CASSIVQGALKQPQHF
NA TRBJ1-3 TRBV27 CASSPHGGNTIYF
NA TRBJ1-5 TRBV18 CASSPARTNQPQHF
TRBD2 TRBJ2-1 TRBV7-2 CASSPGGGLYNEQFF
TRBD1 TRBJ1-1 TRBV5-1 CASSLRDRATEAFF
TRBD2 TRBJ2-5 TRBV7-9 CASSAGTSGRETQYF
NA TRBJ2-2 TRBV5-1 CASSRGSAFANTGELFF
NA TRBJ2-7 TRBV6-5 CASSSAISAEQYF
TRBD2 TRBJ2-7 TRBV7-9 CASSLIAGGMYEQYF
NA TRBJ2-7 TRBV19 CASSPQVFHEQYF
TRBD1 TRBJ1-2 TRBV5-1 CASSPGTGDRGYTF
NA TRBJ2-1 TRBV5-1 CASSWGLNEQFF
NA TRBJ1-4 TRBV11-2 CASSLDSVATNEKLFF
NA TRBJ2-7 TRBV6-1 CASSERRQPSYEQYF
NA TRBJ2-7 TRBV28 CASSEGDKSSYEQYF
NA TRBJ1-2 TRBV4-1 CASSQGWGYTF
NA TRBJ2-1 TRBV9 CASSARISSYNEQFF
NA TRBJ2-1 TRBV29-1 CSVGGVDEQFF
TRBD1 TRBJ2-3 TRBV5-1 CASSLSLQGAADTQYF
NA TRBJ2-7 TRBV11-2 CASSLDPGTRGTYEQYF
NA TRBJ1-6 TRBV6-5 CASRTSSYNSPLHF
NA TRBJ2-2 TRBV5-1 CASSLAPGVTGELFF
NA TRBJ2-2 TRBV12-5 CASGLVLTQGNTGELFF
TRBD2 TRBJ2-7 TRBV10-3 CAISPSSGGGIYEQYF
TRBD2 TRBJ2-7 TRBV27 CASSLGTSGLSYEQYF
TRBD1 TRBJ1-5 TRBV30 CAWRQGQSNQPQHF
NA TRBJ1-2 TRBV2 CASRFRDGYTF
TRBD1 TRBJ2-7 TRBV2 CASQGVGIYEQYF
NA TRBJ1-5 TRBV21-1 CASSNPHQPQHF
NA TRBJ1-4 TRBV9 CASSPSGTDEKLFF
NA TRBJ2-3 TRBV5-1 CASKLQPTGTDTQYF